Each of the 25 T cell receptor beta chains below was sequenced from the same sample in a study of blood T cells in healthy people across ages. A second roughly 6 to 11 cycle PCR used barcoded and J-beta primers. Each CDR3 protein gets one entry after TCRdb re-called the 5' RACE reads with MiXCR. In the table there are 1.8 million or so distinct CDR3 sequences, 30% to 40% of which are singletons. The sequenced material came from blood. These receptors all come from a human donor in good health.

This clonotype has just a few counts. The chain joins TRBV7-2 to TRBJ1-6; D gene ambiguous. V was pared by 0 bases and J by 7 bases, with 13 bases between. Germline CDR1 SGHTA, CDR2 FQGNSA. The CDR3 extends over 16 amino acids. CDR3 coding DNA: TGTGCCAGCAGCTTAGCTCGGTCGAGTCAGAATTCACCCCTCCACTTT. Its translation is CASSLARSSQNSPLHF.

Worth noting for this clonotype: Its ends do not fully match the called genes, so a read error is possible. CDR3 coding DNA: TGTGCCAGCAGAACAGGGGTCGGCGAAAAGCTGTTTTTT. It translates to CASRTGVGEKLFF. The chain uses TRBV7-9 and TRBJ1-4, with 7 nucleotides matching TRBD1. This CDR3 region has 13 residues. The germline V gene encodes CDR1 SEHNR and CDR2 FQNEAQ (reference sequence).

The CDR3 reads CASSDSYLAGANTDTQYF. DNA for the CDR3: TGTGCCAGCAGTGACTCGTATTTAGCGGGGGCCAACACAGATACGCAGTATTTT. This chain joins TRBV6-4 and TRBJ2-3; 9 bases are a match to TRBD2. This CDR3 region has 18 residues. The V gene's germline CDR1 is MRHNA and CDR2 SNTAGT. The V and J ends lost 0 bases and 2 bases, in that order; junction bases with no gene match: 9.

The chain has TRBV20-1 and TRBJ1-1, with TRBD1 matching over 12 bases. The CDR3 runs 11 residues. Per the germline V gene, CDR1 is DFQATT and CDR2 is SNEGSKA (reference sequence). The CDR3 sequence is CRGTGGDEAFF. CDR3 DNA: TGCAGGGGGACAGGGGGCGATGAAGCTTTCTTT.

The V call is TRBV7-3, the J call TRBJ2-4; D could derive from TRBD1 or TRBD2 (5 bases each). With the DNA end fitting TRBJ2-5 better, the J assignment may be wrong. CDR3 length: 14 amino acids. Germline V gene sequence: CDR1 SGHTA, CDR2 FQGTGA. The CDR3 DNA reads TGTGCCAGCAGCTCTATGGGGGTTCAAGAGACCCAGTACTTC. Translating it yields CASSSMGVQETQYF.

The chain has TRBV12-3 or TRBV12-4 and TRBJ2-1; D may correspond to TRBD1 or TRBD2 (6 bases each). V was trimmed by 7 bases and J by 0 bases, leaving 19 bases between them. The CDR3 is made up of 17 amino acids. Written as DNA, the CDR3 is TGTGCCAGCAATGATCCTCGGGGGCTGAGCTCCTACAATGAGCAGTTCTTC. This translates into CASNDPRGLSSYNEQFF.

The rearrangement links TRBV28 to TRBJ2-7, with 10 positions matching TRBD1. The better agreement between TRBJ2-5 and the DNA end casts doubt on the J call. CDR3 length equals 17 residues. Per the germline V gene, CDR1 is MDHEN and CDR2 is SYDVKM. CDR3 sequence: CASSAIPGQGYQETQYF. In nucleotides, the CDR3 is TGTGCCAGCAGTGCGATTCCGGGACAGGGGTACCAAGAGACCCAGTACTTC.

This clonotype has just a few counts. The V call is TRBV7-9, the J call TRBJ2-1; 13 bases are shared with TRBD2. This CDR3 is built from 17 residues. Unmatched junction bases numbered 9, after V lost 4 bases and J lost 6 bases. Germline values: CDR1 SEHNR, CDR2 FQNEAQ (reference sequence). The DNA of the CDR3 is TGTGCCAGCAGCTCGCGGACTAGCGGGGGTCGGCCCAATGAGCAGTTCTTC. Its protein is CASSSRTSGGRPNEQFF.

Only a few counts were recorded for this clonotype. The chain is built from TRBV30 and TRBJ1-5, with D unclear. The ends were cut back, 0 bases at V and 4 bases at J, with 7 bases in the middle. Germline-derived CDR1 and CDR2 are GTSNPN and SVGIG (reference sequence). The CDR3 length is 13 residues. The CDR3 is CAWSVRENQPQHF. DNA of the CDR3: TGTGCCTGGAGTGTAAGAGAGAATCAGCCCCAGCATTTT.

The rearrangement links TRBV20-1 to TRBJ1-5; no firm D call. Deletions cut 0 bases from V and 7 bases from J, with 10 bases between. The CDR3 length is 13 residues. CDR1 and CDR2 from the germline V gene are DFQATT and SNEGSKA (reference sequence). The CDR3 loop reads CSARDLGRQPQHF. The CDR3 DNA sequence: TGCAGTGCTAGAGATCTAGGAAGACAGCCCCAGCATTTT.

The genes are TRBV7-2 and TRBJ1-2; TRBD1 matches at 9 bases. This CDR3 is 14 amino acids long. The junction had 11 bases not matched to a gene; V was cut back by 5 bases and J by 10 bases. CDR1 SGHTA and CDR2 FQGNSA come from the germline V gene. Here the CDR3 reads CASSRSGQGGSYTF. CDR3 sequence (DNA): TGTGCCAGCAGCCGGTCGGGACAGGGTGGTTCCTACACCTTC. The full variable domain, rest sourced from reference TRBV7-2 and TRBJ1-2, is GAGVSQSPSNKVTEKGKDVELRCDPISGHTALYWYRQSLGQGLEFLIYFQGNSAPDKSGLPSDRFSAERTGGSVSTLTIQRTQQEDSAVYLCASSRSGQGGSYTFGSGTRLTVV.

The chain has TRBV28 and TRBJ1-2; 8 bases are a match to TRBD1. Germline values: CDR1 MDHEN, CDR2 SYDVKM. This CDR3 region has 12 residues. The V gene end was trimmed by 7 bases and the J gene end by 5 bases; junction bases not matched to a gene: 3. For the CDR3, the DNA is TGTGCCAGCAACAGGGGGAGGTATGGCTACACCTTC. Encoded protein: CASNRGRYGYTF.

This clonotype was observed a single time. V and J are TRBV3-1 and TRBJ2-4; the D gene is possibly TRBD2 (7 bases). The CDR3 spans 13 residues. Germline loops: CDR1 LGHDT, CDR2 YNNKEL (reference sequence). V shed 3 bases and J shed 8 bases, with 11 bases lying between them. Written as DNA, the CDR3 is TGTGCCAGCAGCCAGGGGGCGGGGGACATTCAGTACTTC. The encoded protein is CASSQGAGDIQYF. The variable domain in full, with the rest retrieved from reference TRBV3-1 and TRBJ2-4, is DTAVSQTPKYLVTQMGNDKSIKCEQNLGHDTMYWYKQDSKKFLKIMFSYNNKELIINETVPNRFSPKSPDKAHLNLHINSLELGDSAVYFCASSQGAGDIQYFGAGTRLSVL.

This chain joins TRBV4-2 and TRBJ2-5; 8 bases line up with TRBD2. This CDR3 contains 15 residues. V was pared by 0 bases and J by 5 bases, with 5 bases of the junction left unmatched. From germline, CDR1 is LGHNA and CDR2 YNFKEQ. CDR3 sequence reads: CASSQDVASGETQYF. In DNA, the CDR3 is TGTGCCAGCAGCCAAGACGTGGCTAGCGGGGAGACCCAGTACTTC.

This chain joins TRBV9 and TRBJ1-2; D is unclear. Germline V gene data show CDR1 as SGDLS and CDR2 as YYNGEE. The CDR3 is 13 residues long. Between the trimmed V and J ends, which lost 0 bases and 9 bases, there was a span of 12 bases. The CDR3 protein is CASSVDGKDRYTF. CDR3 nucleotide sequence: TGTGCCAGCAGCGTAGACGGAAAGGACCGCTACACCTTC.

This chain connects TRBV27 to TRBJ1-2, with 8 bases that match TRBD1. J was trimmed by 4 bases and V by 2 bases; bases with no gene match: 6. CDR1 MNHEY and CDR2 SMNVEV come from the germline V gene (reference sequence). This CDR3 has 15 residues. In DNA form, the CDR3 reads TGTGCCAGCAGTTTACGGACAGGGAGTTCCTATGGCTACACCTTC. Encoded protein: CASSLRTGSSYGYTF.

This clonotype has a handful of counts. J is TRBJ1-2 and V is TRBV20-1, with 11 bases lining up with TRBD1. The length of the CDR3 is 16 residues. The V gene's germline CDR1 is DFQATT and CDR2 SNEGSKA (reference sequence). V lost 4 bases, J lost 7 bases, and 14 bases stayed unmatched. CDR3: CSATKGWDRGISGYTF. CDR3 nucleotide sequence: TGCAGTGCTACCAAGGGGTGGGACAGGGGGATTAGTGGCTACACCTTC.

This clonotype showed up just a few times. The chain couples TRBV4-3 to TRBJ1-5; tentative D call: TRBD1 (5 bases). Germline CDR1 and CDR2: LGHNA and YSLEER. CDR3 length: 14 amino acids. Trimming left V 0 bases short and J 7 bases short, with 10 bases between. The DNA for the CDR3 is TGCGCCAGCAGCCAAGATCTGCAGGGACAGCCCCAGCATTTT. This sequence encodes CASSQDLQGQPQHF.

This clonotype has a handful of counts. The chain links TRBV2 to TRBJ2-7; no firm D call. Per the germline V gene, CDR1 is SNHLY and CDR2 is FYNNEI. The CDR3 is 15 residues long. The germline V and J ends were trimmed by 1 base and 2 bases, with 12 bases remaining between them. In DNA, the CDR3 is TGTGCCAGCAGTGAAGTAGGGTCCTCCGCCTACGAGCAGTACTTC. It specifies CASSEVGSSAYEQYF.

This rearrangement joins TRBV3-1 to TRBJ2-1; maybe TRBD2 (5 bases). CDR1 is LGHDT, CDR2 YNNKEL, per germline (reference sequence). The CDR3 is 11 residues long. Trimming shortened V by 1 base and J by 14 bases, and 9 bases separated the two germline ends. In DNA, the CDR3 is TGTGCCAGCAGCCAAGGGGTGGAGGAGTTCTTC. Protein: CASSQGVEEFF.

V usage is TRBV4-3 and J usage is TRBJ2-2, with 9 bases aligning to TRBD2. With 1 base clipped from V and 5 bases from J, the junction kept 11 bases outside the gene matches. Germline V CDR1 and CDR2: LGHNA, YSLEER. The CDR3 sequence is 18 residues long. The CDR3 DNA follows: TGCGCCAGCAGCCAAGTATCTAGCGGGGAGGTTATGACCGGGGAGCTGTTTTTT. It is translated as CASSQVSSGEVMTGELFF.

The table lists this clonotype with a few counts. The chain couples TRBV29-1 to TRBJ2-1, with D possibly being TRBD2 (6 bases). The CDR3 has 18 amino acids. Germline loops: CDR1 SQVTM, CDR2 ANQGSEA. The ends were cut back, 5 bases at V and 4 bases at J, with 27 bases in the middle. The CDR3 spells CSVIGFEFKGLAYNEQFF. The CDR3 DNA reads TGCAGCGTTATTGGTTTTGAGTTTAAAGGCCTAGCGTACAATGAGCAGTTCTTC.

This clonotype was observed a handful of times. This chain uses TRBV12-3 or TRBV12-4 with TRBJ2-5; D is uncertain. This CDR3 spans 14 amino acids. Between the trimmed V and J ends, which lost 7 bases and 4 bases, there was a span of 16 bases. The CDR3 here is CASTHWGKRETQYF. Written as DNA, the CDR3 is TGTGCCAGCACCCATTGGGGAAAACGAGAGACCCAGTACTTC.

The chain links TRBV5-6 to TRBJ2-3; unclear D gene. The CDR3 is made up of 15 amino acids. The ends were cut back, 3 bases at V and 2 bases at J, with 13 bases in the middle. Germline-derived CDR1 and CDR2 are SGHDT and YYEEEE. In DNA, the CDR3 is TGTGCCAGCAGCTACCAGAACCTGTTCACAGATACGCAGTATTTT. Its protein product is CASSYQNLFTDTQYF.

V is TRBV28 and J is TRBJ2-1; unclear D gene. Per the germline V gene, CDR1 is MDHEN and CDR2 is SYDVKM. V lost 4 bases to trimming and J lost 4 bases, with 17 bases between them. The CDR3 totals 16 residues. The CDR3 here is CASSSQNFVRYNEQFF. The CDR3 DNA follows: TGTGCCAGCAGTTCTCAGAACTTTGTGCGGTACAATGAGCAGTTCTTC.